One and the same sample provided the 27 T cell receptor beta chains below, sequenced in a study of response to subunit inactivated influenza vaccine. MiXCR, applied by TCRdb to the RT-PCR reads, yields one record per CDR3 protein. The sample yields about 580,000 distinct CDR3 sequences, 14% seen once. This sample comprised PBMCs from blood, obtained about 11 days after vaccination. The receptors stem from a man in his fifties or sixties who received an inactivated influenza vaccine.

This clonotype was detected ten times or more. This chain links TRBV29-1 with TRBJ2-7, with 7 bases matching TRBD1. V lost 4 bases to trimming and J lost 2 bases; unmatched junction nucleotides: 5. CDR3 length: 13 amino acids. Germline V CDR1 and CDR2: SQVTM, ANQGSEA. The CDR3 protein is CSVAYRGPYEQYF. CDR3 DNA: TGCAGCGTTGCGTACAGGGGTCCCTACGAGCAGTACTTC.

The chain uses TRBV18 and TRBJ1-1; D might be TRBD1 (5 bases). The CDR3 extends over 17 amino acids. V was pared by 3 bases and J by 1 base, with 18 bases between. Germline V gene lookup returns CDR1 KGHSH and CDR2 LQKENI. CDR3 sequence reads: CASSPTLRGHSNTEAFF. Here the CDR3 DNA reads TGTGCCAGCTCACCCACCCTAAGAGGACACTCGAACACTGAAGCTTTCTTT.

This clonotype was recorded a few times. This chain joins TRBV12-3 or TRBV12-4 and TRBJ1-1; D unclear. V was clipped by 3 bases and J by 6 bases, with 8 bases between them. The CDR3 totals 12 residues. CDR3 bases: TGTGCCAGCAGTTTTATCGGTTCTGAAGCTTTCTTT. It translates to CASSFIGSEAFF.

V gene TRBV6-5 combines with J gene TRBJ2-3; 11 bases map to TRBD2. The germline CDR1 and CDR2 sequences are MNHEY and SVGAGI. Unmatched junction bases numbered 3, after V lost 2 bases and J lost 5 bases. The CDR3 is 15 residues long. The CDR3 DNA reads TGTGCCAGCAGTTACAATGGACTAGCGGGAGATACGCAGTATTTT. It specifies CASSYNGLAGDTQYF.

This clonotype was seen only a few times. The chain couples TRBV15 to TRBJ1-6; TRBD1 matches 9 bases. Germline-derived CDR1 and CDR2 are LNHNV and YYDKDF (reference sequence). J gave up 3 bases and V 1 base, and 16 bases lay outside the gene matches. This CDR3 has 21 residues. The CDR3 region is CATSRGFTGGLSPRYNSPLHF. CDR3 coding DNA: TGTGCCACCAGCAGAGGCTTTACAGGGGGCCTTTCACCGCGCTATAATTCACCCCTCCACTTT.

This clonotype was picked up a small number of times. The chain recombines TRBV10-3 with TRBJ2-7; D is uncertain. The CDR3 extends over 11 amino acids. The V and J ends lost 2 bases and 5 bases respectively, with 4 bases between them. Per the germline V gene, CDR1 is ENHRY and CDR2 is SYGVKD. CDR3 bases: TGTGCCATCAGTGAGGGCCACGAGCAGTACTTC. Protein sequence: CAISEGHEQYF.

This clonotype showed up just a few times. J is TRBJ2-7 and V is TRBV9; 8 nucleotides align to TRBD1. V dropped 1 base and J dropped 6; count of bases not matched to a gene: 3. CDR3 length: 13 residues. Germline V gene sequence: CDR1 SGDLS, CDR2 YYNGEE. This chain's CDR3 is CASSVSDRVEQYF. The CDR3, as DNA: TGTGCCAGCAGCGTATCGGACAGGGTCGAGCAGTACTTC.

The chain couples TRBV27 to TRBJ2-2, with 10 bases lining up with TRBD2. The ends lost 3 bases at V and 6 bases at J; junction bases unmatched: 7. CDR1 and CDR2 from the germline V gene are MNHEY and SMNVEV (reference sequence). The CDR3 is made up of 16 amino acids. This CDR3 reads CASSLGTLAGAGELFF. The CDR3 DNA is TGTGCCAGCAGTTTGGGGACGCTAGCGGGGGCCGGGGAGCTGTTTTTT.

This chain joins TRBV7-9 and TRBJ1-4; D is uncertain. Trimming left V 5 bases short and J 6 bases short, with 16 bases between. This CDR3 has 15 residues. Germline loops: CDR1 SEHNR, CDR2 FQNEAQ (reference sequence). CDR3 DNA: TGTGCCAGCAGCCGAGCGTCGGGTTTGGATGAAAAACTGTTTTTT. It encodes CASSRASGLDEKLFF.

The chain joins TRBV12-3 or TRBV12-4 to TRBJ2-5, with 13 bases fitting TRBD2. The CDR3 is made up of 16 amino acids. Losses at the gene ends were 6 bases for V and 5 bases for J; bases not matched to a gene: 9. CDR3 bases: TGTGCCAGCAGCCGGACTAGCGGGAGACGTTCTGAGACCCAGTACTTC. Amino acids: CASSRTSGRRSETQYF.

This clonotype was observed a handful of times. V and J are TRBV5-1 and TRBJ1-1; tentative D call: TRBD1 (6 bases). Germline CDR1 reads SGHRS; CDR2 reads YFSETQ. The V gene lost 6 bases and the J gene lost 3 bases, with 15 bases spanning the gap. The CDR3 spans 14 residues. The CDR3 sequence: CASNSYRADTEAFF. In nucleotides, the CDR3 is TGCGCCAGCAACTCCTACAGGGCCGACACTGAAGCTTTCTTT.

The table lists this clonotype with a few counts. The J gene is TRBJ1-5, the V gene TRBV11-1, with a tentative D call TRBD1 (5 bases). The CDR3 has 18 residues. The germline gives CDR1 SGHAT, CDR2 FQDESV (reference sequence). Deletions cut 4 bases from V and 0 bases from J, with 19 bases between. The CDR3 spells CASSSSVNKGSSNQPQHF. In DNA, the CDR3 is TGTGCCAGCAGCTCCTCCGTTAACAAGGGGTCTAGCAATCAGCCCCAGCATTTT.

This clonotype appeared a few times. This sequence joins TRBV20-1 and TRBJ1-6, with D tentatively TRBD1 (5 bases). Germline V lookup: CDR1 DFQATT, CDR2 SNEGSKA (reference sequence). V lost 3 bases and J lost 3, with 12 bases in between. CDR3 length: 15 amino acids. The CDR3 DNA reads TGCAGTGCTAGTAGCGGGACGGTCTATAATTCACCCCTCCACTTT. Translation: CSASSGTVYNSPLHF.

V gene TRBV6-2 or TRBV6-3 combines with J gene TRBJ1-5; D uncertain. Germline-derived CDR1 and CDR2 are MNHEY and SVGEGT. The V gene lost 6 bases and the J gene lost 4 bases, with 7 bases spanning the gap. This CDR3 contains 12 residues. This chain's CDR3 is CASSHLNQPQHF. For the CDR3, the DNA is TGTGCCAGCAGCCACTTAAATCAGCCCCAGCATTTT.

The chain is built from TRBV7-2 and TRBJ1-1; D might be TRBD1 (6 bases). Trimming stripped 2 bases from V and 6 bases from J, with 10 bases between. Germline loops: CDR1 SGHTA, CDR2 FQGNSA. The length of the CDR3 is 13 residues. CDR3 DNA sequence: TGTGCCAGCAGCTTAAAACAGGGTGCTGAAGCTTTCTTT. Translating it yields CASSLKQGAEAFF.

This clonotype has at least ten counts. This CDR3 reads CASSLTGTGYGYTF. CDR3 DNA: TGTGCCAGCAGTTTAACTGGGACAGGCTATGGCTACACCTTC. The chain has TRBV12-3 or TRBV12-4 and TRBJ1-2; 8 nucleotides agree with TRBD1. The J segment lost 4 bases and the V segment lost 2 bases, leaving 3 bases of the junction unmatched. CDR3 size: 14 residues.

The chain has TRBV15 and TRBJ2-7, with D perhaps TRBD1 (5 bases). V lost 0 bases to trimming and J lost 0 bases, with 9 bases between them. CDR1 LNHNV and CDR2 YYDKDF come from the germline V gene (reference sequence). The CDR3 length is 15 residues. CDR3 nucleotides: TGTGCCACCAGCAGAGAGGTCGACAGCTCCTACGAGCAGTACTTC. Its protein product is CATSREVDSSYEQYF.

This clonotype was seen only a few times. The V call is TRBV3-1, the J call TRBJ2-1, with 9 bases identical to TRBD2. The junction had 13 bases not matched to a gene; V was cut back by 6 bases and J by 4 bases. The CDR3 runs 17 residues. Per germline, CDR1 LGHDT and CDR2 YNNKEL (reference sequence). This CDR3 reads CASRTSGRGKGYNEQFF. The CDR3 bases are TGTGCCAGCAGGACTAGCGGCCGGGGCAAAGGGTACAATGAGCAGTTCTTC.

The genes are TRBV6-5 and TRBJ1-1; no firm D call. The germline V gene encodes CDR1 MNHEY and CDR2 SVGAGI. This CDR3 region has 15 residues. V was trimmed by 0 bases and J by 1 base, leaving 9 bases between them. The CDR3 region is CASSYSGRQNTEAFF. The CDR3 coding sequence is TGTGCCAGCAGTTACTCGGGCCGACAGAACACTGAAGCTTTCTTT.

This clonotype has more than one count but fewer than ten. The chain is built from TRBV11-2 and TRBJ2-5; 7 bases are shared with TRBD1. The CDR3 sequence is 14 residues long. The germline CDR1 and CDR2 sequences are SGHAT and FQNNGV. The V segment lost 4 bases and the J segment 9 bases; nucleotides outside the gene matches: 11. The chain's CDR3 is CASSSRQGRPSQYF. The CDR3 nucleotides are TGTGCCAGCAGCTCTAGACAGGGCCGACCGTCCCAGTACTTC.

J is TRBJ2-5 and V is TRBV7-7; perhaps TRBD2 as D (6 bases). V was shortened by 5 bases and J by 7 bases, with 17 bases between the two germline ends. The germline CDR1 and CDR2 sequences are SSHAT and FNYEAQ (reference sequence). The CDR3 spans 14 residues. CDR3 sequence: CASSTRTGGGTQYF. The CDR3, as DNA: TGTGCCAGCAGCACACGGACCGGGGGAGGGACCCAGTACTTC.

This clonotype was counted only a few times. The chain joins TRBV29-1 to TRBJ2-2; 9 positions agree with TRBD2. The germline V gene has CDR1 SQVTM and CDR2 ANQGSEA. This CDR3 contains 12 residues. The V and J ends lost 6 bases and 7 bases, in that order; junction bases with no gene match: 3. The chain's CDR3 is CSVNSGSGELFF. CDR3 DNA sequence: TGCAGCGTGAATAGCGGGAGCGGGGAGCTGTTTTTT.

Only a few counts were recorded for this clonotype. The chain couples TRBV7-2 to TRBJ1-1; D is undetermined. V dropped 7 bases and J dropped 4 bases, with 16 bases sitting between them. The CDR3 runs 14 residues. Per germline, CDR1 SGHTA and CDR2 FQGNSA. In DNA, the CDR3 is TGTGCCAGCAACCTTGGAGGGTTGAGCACTGAAGCTTTCTTT. Protein product: CASNLGGLSTEAFF.

This clonotype was counted many times. V gene TRBV12-3 or TRBV12-4 combines with J gene TRBJ1-4; D not resolved. The CDR3 spans 12 residues. V dropped 6 bases and J dropped 7 bases, with 9 bases sitting between them. The CDR3 nucleotides read TGTGCCAGCAGCCCTTGGGGTGAAAAACTGTTTTTT. This codes for CASSPWGEKLFF.

The CDR3 is CSAKSSGGASEAFF. The CDR3, as DNA: TGCAGTGCTAAGTCCTCGGGGGGCGCCTCTGAAGCTTTCTTT. The chain employs TRBV20-1 and TRBJ1-1; D might be TRBD1 (6 bases). Germline V lookup: CDR1 DFQATT, CDR2 SNEGSKA (reference sequence). The ends were cut back, 4 bases at V and 6 bases at J, with 18 bases in the middle. CDR3 length: 14 amino acids.

This clonotype has ten or more counts. The chain employs TRBV29-1 and TRBJ1-2; D unclear. The CDR3 length is 14 residues. The germline V gene has CDR1 SQVTM and CDR2 ANQGSEA. V was clipped by 0 bases and J by 5 bases, with 13 bases between them. The CDR3 nucleotides are TGCAGCGTTGAAGATCTGGGAGAGAGGTATGGCTACACCTTC. It yields the protein CSVEDLGERYGYTF.

This clonotype was found a few times. The chain couples TRBV7-7 to TRBJ2-3; 12 bases match TRBD2. The CDR3 has 19 amino acids. The V gene's germline CDR1 is SSHAT and CDR2 FNYEAQ (reference sequence). Trimming cost V 5 bases and J 4 bases; bases outside gene matches: 16. The DNA for the CDR3 is TGTGCCAGCAGCCCCGGGCCCCGACTAGCGGGAGTTGGGCCAGATACGCAGTATTTT. Translated, it gives CASSPGPRLAGVGPDTQYF.